This TCR beta chain was profiled in a study of memory CD4+ T cells and cytomegalovirus serostatus. Looking at the study overall: Of the healthy Belgian adults, 9 were CMV seropositive and approximately 24 seronegative.

Whole-study results and caveats: Repertoires predicted CMV serostatus with median bootstrapped AUC of around 0.95. 67 of 164 known CMV-associated TCRbeta sequences appeared in CD4+ memory.

The sort gate was single viable CD3+CD4+CD8-CD45RO+ cells for memory CD4+ T cells. Worth noting for this clone: Its matching antigen is unknown.

In the original analysis: Out-of-frame sequences were removed, leaving 2,204,828 distinct TCRbeta sequences. The protocol was immunoSEQ multiplex PCR, while the TCRdb copy is restricted to in-frame clones and leaves out a portion. V, J and clone size were drawn from that table, and D and trimming were deduced from the DNA. The sample holds tens of thousands of clones, about 81% seen once. Sequenced material: memory CD4+ T cells from blood. This clonotype was sampled from an adult in good health and CMV-seronegative.

CDR3 loop: CASSPGSSTDTQYF. The CDR3 nucleotides are TGTGCCAGCTCACCAGGGAGTAGCACAGATACGCAGTATTTT. The V and J genes are TRBV18 and TRBJ2-3; TRBD2 might be the D (5 bases). Germline loops: CDR1 KGHSH, CDR2 LQKENI. The CDR3 covers 14 residues. V was shortened by 2 bases and J by 0 bases, with 6 bases between the two germline ends.